What follows is one T cell receptor beta chain and its context. These data come from a study of blood T cell repertoires in COVID-19. As for the study in general: The analysed material was cDNA or gDNA that came from T cells, B-cell-depleted T cells, or PBMCs.

Produced via immunoSEQ multiplex PCR; TCRdb's table is partial and in-frame only. There are some 110,000 clones in the sample; around nine tenths occur only once, and around 2% lies in the top ten. The sequenced material came from peripheral blood. This clonotype originated in a man over 45 with COVID-19, enrolled during active disease.

The chain's CDR3 is CAISDRQGYEQYF. DNA of the CDR3: TGTGCCATCAGTGATCGACAGGGGTACGAGCAGTACTTC. The V call is TRBV10-3, the J call TRBJ2-7, with 8 bases aligning to TRBD1. In germline, CDR1 is ENHRY, CDR2 SYGVKD. The V gene end was trimmed by 3 bases and the J gene end by 4 bases; junction bases not matched to a gene: 2. The CDR3 totals 13 residues.